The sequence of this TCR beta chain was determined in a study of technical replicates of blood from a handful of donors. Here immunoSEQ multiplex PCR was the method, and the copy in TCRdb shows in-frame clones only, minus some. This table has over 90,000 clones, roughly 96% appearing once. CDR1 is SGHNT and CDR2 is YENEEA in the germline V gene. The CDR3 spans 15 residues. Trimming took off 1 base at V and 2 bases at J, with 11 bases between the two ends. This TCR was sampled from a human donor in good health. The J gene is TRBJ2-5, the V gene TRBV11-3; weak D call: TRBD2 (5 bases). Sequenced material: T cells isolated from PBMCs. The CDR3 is CASSLGESVQETQYF. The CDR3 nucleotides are TGTGCCAGCAGCTTAGGGGAGTCGGTACAAGAGACCCAGTACTTC. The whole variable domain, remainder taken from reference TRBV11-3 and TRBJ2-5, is EAGVVQSPRYKIIEKKQPVAFWCNPISGHNTLYWYLQNLGQGPELLIRYENEEAVDDSQLPKDRFSAERLKGVDSTLKIQPAELGDSAVYLCASSLGESVQETQYFGPGTRLLVL.